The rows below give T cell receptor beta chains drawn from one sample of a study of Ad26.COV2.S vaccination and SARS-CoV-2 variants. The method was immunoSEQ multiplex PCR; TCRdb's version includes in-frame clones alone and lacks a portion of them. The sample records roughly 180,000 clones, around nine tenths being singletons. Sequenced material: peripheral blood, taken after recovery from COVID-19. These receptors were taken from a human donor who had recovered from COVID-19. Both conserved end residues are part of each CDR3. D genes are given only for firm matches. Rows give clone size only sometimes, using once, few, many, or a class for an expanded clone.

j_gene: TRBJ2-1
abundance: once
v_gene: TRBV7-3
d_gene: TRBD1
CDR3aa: CASSRQGASYNEQFF
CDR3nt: TGTGCCAGCAGTCGACAGGGTGCCTCCTACAATGAGCAGTTCTTC

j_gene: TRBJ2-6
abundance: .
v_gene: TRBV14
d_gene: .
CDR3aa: CASSHRESGANVLTF
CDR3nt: TGTGCCAGCAGCCACCGGGAATCTGGGGCCAACGTCCTGACTTTC

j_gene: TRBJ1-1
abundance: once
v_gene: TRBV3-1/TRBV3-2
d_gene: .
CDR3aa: CASSHNGGGIEAFF
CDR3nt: TGTGCCAGCAGCCATAACGGGGGCGGGATTGAAGCTTTCTTT

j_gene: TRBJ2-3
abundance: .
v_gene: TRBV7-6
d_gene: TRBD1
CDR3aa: CASSRGGLGTDTQYF
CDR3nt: TGTGCCAGCAGCCGAGGGGGCTTGGGCACAGATACGCAGTATTTT

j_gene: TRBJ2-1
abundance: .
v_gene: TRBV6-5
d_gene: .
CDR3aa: CARTKLSSYNEQFF
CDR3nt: TGTGCCAGGACCAAGTTGAGCTCCTACAATGAGCAGTTCTTC

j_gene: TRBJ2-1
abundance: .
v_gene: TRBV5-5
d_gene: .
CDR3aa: CASSSPGGLYNEQFF
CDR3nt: TGTGCCAGCAGTTCCCCCGGGGGCCTCTACAATGAGCAGTTCTTC

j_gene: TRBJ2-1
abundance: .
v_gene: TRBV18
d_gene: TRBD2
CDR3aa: CASSPGGNEQFF
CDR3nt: TGTGCCAGCTCACCCGGGGGGAATGAGCAGTTCTTC

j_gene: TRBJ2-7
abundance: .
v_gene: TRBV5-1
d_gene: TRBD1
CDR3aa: CASSLGQVSYNEQYF
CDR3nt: TGCGCCAGCAGTCTCGGACAGGTTAGCTACAACGAGCAGTACTTC

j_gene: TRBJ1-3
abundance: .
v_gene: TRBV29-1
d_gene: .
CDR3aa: CSVALGQGSGNTIYF
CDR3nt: TGCAGCGTAGCCCTTGGGCAGGGCTCTGGAAACACCATATATTTT

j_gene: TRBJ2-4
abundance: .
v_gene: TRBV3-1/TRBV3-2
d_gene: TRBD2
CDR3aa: CASSSAGLRGDIQYF
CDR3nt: TGTGCCAGCAGCAGCGCGGGACTTCGGGGGGACATTCAGTACTTC

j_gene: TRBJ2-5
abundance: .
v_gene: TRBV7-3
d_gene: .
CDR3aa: CASSSPAEGGETQYF
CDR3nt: TGTGCCAGCAGTTCTCCCGCGGAGGGGGGAGAGACCCAGTACTTC

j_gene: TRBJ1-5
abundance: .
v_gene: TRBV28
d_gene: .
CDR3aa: CASRDSVAYSNQPQHF
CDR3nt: TGTGCCAGCCGGGATAGTGTCGCTTATAGCAATCAGCCCCAGCATTTT

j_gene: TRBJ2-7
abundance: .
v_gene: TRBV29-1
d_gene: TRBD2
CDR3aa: CSVEDSSGSGYEQYF
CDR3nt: TGCAGCGTTGAGGACTCTAGCGGGAGTGGGTACGAGCAGTACTTC

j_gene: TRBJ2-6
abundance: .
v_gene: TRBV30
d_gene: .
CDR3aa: CACSSSGANVLTF
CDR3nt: TGTGCCTGCTCCTCCTCCGGGGCCAACGTCCTGACTTTC

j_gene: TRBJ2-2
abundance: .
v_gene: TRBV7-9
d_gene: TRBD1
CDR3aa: CASSPPGTVWELFF
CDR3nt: TGTGCCAGCAGCCCGCCCGGGACAGTTTGGGAGCTGTTTTTT

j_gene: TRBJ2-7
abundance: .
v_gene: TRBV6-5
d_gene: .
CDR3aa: CASSIAAKQYF
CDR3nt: TGTGCCAGCAGTATAGCCGCGAAGCAGTACTTC

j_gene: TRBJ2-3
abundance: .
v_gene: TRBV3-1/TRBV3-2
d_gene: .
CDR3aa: CASSQGVVTDTQYF
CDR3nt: TGTGCCAGCAGCCAAGGTGTGGTCACAGATACGCAGTATTTT

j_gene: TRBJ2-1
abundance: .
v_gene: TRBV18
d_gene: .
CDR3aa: CASSPPNRYSYNEQFF
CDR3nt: TGTGCCAGCTCACCACCGAACAGGTACTCCTACAATGAGCAGTTCTTC

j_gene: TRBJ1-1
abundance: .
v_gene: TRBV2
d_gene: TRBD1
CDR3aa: CATIWDRGWRGTEAFF
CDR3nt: TGTGCCACCATATGGGACAGGGGGTGGAGGGGAACTGAAGCTTTCTTT

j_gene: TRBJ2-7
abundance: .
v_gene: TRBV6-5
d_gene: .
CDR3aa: CASSAGLNRDEQYF
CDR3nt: TGTGCCAGCAGCGCCGGGTTAAACAGGGACGAGCAGTACTTC

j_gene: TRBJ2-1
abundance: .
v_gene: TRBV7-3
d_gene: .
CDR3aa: CASSSARGTASSYNEQFF
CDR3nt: TGTGCCAGCAGCTCCGCTAGGGGCACTGCCAGCTCCTACAATGAGCAGTTCTTC

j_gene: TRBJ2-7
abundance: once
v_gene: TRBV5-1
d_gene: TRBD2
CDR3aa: CASSFSLAAHERAYEQYF
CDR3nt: TGCGCCAGCAGCTTCAGTCTAGCGGCCCACGAACGTGCCTACGAGCAGTACTTC

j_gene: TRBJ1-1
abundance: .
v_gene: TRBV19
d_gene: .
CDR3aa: CASSIIEQGLSSPYMNTEAFF
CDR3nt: TGTGCCAGTAGTATAATAGAGCAGGGTCTATCTAGTCCATATATGAACACTGAAGCTTTCTTT

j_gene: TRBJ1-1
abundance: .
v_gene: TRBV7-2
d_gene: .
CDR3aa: CASSSSGKSTEAFF
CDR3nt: TGTGCCAGCAGCTCGTCAGGGAAATCCACTGAAGCTTTCTTT

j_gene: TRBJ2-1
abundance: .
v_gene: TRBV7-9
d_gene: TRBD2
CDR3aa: CASSSGLAGALPFF
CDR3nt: TGTGCCAGCAGCTCGGGACTAGCGGGAGCCCTTCCCTTCTTC

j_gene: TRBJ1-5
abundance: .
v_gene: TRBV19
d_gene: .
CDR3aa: CASSITGLRGNQPQHF
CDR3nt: TGTGCCAGTAGTATAACAGGGTTGAGGGGCAATCAGCCCCAGCATTTT

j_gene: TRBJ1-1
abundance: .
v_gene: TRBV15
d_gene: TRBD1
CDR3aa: CATSIPTGFNTEAFF
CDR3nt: TGTGCCACCAGCATCCCGACAGGGTTTAACACTGAAGCTTTCTTT

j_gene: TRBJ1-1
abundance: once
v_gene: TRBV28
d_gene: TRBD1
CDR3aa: CASSYTGTGRAEAFF
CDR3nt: TGTGCCAGCAGTTACACCGGGACAGGGAGGGCTGAAGCTTTCTTT

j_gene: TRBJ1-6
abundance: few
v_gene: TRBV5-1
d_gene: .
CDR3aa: CASSLGTANSPLHF
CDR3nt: TGCGCCAGCAGCTTGGGGACAGCCAATTCACCCCTCCACTTT

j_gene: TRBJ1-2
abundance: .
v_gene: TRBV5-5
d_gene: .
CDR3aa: CASSPPGGYGYTF
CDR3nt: TGTGCCAGCAGCCCCCCTGGTGGGTATGGCTACACCTTC

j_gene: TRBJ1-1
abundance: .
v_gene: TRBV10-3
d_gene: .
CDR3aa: CATWYGTTQNTEAFF
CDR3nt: TGTGCCACCTGGTACGGGACCACACAGAACACTGAAGCTTTCTTT

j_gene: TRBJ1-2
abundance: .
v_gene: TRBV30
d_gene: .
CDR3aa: CAWNPGRTNYGYTF
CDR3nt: TGTGCCTGGAACCCCGGCAGAACGAACTATGGCTACACCTTC

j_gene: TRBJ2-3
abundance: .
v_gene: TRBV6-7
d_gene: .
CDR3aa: CAGNTQYF
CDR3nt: TGTGCCGGTAATACGCAGTATTTT

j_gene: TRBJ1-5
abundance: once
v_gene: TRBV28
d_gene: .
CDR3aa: CASGRDQPQHF
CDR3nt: TGTGCCAGCGGACGGGATCAGCCCCAGCATTTT

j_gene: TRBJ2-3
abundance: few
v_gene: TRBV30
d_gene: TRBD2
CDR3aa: CAWSVQAGVTDTQYF
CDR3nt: TGTGCCTGGAGTGTACAAGCGGGGGTCACAGATACGCAGTATTTT

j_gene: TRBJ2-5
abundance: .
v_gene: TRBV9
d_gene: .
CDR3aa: CASSVGGGSGLETQYF
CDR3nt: TGTGCCAGCAGCGTAGGAGGGGGTTCCGGTTTAGAGACCCAGTACTTC

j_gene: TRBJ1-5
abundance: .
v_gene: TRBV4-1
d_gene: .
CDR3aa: CASSQEGYQPQHF
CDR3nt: TGCGCCAGCAGCCAAGAGGGTTATCAGCCCCAGCATTTT

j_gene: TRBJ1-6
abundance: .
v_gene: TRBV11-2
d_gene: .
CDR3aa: CASSSIKGHYNSPLHF
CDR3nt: TGTGCCAGCAGCTCCATCAAGGGACATTATAATTCACCCCTCCACTTT

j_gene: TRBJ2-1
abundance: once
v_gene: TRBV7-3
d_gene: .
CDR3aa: CASSWGWERKNEQFF
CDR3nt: TGTGCCAGCAGCTGGGGATGGGAGAGGAAGAATGAGCAGTTCTTC

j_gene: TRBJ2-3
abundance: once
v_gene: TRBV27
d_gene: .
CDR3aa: CASPRCDCPSTDTQYF
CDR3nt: TGTGCCAGCCCCCGCTGTGATTGTCCTAGCACAGATACGCAGTATTTT

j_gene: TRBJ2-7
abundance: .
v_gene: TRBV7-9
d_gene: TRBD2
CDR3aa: CASSTEARLAGGPYEQYF
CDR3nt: TGTGCCAGCAGCACAGAAGCCCGACTAGCGGGAGGGCCCTACGAGCAGTACTTC

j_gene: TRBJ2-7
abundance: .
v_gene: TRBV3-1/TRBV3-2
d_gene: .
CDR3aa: CASSQGRDLPYYEQYF
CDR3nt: TGTGCCAGCAGCCAAGGCCGGGACCTCCCGTACTACGAGCAGTACTTC

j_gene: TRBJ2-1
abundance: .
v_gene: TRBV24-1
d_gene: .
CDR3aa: CATSGGPDYNEQFF
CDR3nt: TGTGCCACCAGTGGTGGTCCCGACTACAATGAGCAGTTCTTC

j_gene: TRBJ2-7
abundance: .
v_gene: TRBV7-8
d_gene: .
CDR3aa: CASSMGPTSYEQYF
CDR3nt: TGTGCCAGCAGTATGGGACCAACATCCTACGAGCAGTACTTC

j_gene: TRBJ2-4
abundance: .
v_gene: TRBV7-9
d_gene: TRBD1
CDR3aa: CASSSSTLDRGIQYF
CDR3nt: TGTGCCAGCAGCTCTTCGACACTGGACAGGGGCATTCAGTACTTC

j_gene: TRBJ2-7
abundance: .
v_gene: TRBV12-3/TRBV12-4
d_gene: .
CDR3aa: CASSFDRYEQYF
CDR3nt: TGTGCCAGCAGTTTCGACAGGTACGAGCAGTACTTC

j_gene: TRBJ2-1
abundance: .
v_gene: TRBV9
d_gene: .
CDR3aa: CASSVDGPGRVYNEQFF
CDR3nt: TGTGCCAGCAGCGTAGATGGCCCGGGGCGGGTATACAATGAGCAGTTCTTC

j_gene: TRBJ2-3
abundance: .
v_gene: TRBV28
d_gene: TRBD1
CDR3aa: CASSLGTGSTDTQYF
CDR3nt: TGTGCCAGCAGCCTTGGGACAGGGAGCACAGATACGCAGTATTTT